Listed here are 26 T cell receptor beta chains from one sample, sequenced in a study of identical twins' blood T cells. Via MiXCR, TCRdb re-called the 5' RACE reads, giving one row per CDR3 protein. The sample includes hundreds of thousands of distinct CDR3 sequences, roughly 30% of them seen just once. The sample taken for sequencing was PBMCs. The receptor source for this set is a woman aged 18 to 55 in good health.

This clonotype has more than one count but fewer than ten. This CDR3 reads CASSLNMGEQYF. CDR3 DNA: TGTGCCAGCAGCCTTAACATGGGCGAGCAGTACTTC. The V call is TRBV25-1, the J call TRBJ2-7; no reliable D call. The germline V gene encodes CDR1 MGHDK and CDR2 SYGVNS. The CDR3 extends over 12 amino acids. V lost 6 bases and J 6 bases, leaving 12 bases between the germline ends.

The gene calls are TRBV18 and TRBJ2-2; weak D call: TRBD1 (6 bases). Germline V gene lookup returns CDR1 KGHSH and CDR2 LQKENI. V shed 2 bases and J shed 5 bases, with 15 bases lying between them. The CDR3 extends over 16 amino acids. CDR3 protein: CASSPDRRSGTGELFF. The CDR3 DNA sequence: TGTGCCAGCTCACCAGACAGGCGTTCGGGTACCGGGGAGCTGTTTTTT.

This clonotype was found many times. The chain couples TRBV29-1 to TRBJ1-1, with 7 bases identical to TRBD1. CDR3 length: 13 residues. CDR1 is SQVTM, CDR2 ANQGSEA, per germline. V lost 7 bases to trimming and J lost 2 bases; unmatched junction nucleotides: 7. The CDR3 loop reads CSATGQPNTEAFF. As DNA, the CDR3 is TGCAGCGCTACGGGACAGCCTAACACTGAAGCTTTCTTT.

In its sample, this clonotype was seen many times. The chain has TRBV5-4 and TRBJ1-1; D unresolved. This CDR3 region has 13 residues. Trimming cost V 2 bases and J 0 bases, with 5 bases left between them. CDR1 and CDR2 from the germline V gene are SGHNT and YYREEE (reference sequence). The DNA of the CDR3 is TGTGCCAGCAGCTTTGCCCTGAACACTGAAGCTTTCTTT. Its protein is CASSFALNTEAFF.

A few counts support this clonotype. The rearrangement uses TRBV5-1 and TRBJ1-5; D uncertain. V dropped 5 bases and J dropped 3 bases, with 9 bases sitting between them. Germline loops: CDR1 SGHRS, CDR2 YFSETQ. The CDR3 consists of 13 residues. Written as DNA, the CDR3 is TGCGCCAGCAGGGAGCAGGACAATCAGCCCCAGCATTTT. It codes for CASREQDNQPQHF. Combining the CDR3 with reference TRBV5-1 and TRBJ1-5 gives the whole variable domain KAGVTQTPRYLIKTRGQQVTLSCSPISGHRSVSWYQQTPGQGLQFLFEYFSETQRNKGNFPGRFSGRQFSNSRSEMNVSTLELGDSALYLCASREQDNQPQHFGDGTRLSIL.

This chain connects TRBV5-6 to TRBJ2-7, with 7 bases matching TRBD1. The V and J ends lost 0 bases and 5 bases, in that order; junction bases with no gene match: 2. This CDR3 contains 13 residues. The germline CDR1 and CDR2 sequences are SGHDT and YYEEEE. The CDR3 DNA reads TGTGCCAGCAGCTTGGGACAGGGTCACGAGCAGTACTTC. It translates to CASSLGQGHEQYF.

This clonotype was counted between two and nine times. The chain has TRBV29-1 and TRBJ1-5; D perhaps matches TRBD1 (5 bases). Germline V gene lookup returns CDR1 SQVTM and CDR2 ANQGSEA. With 6 bases removed from V and 16 bases from J, the gap between germline ends came to 22 bases. CDR3 length equals 12 residues. The CDR3 nucleotides read TGCAGCGTCGCGGACGGCCCAGGGCCCCCCCATTTT. As protein: CSVADGPGPPHF.

This clonotype was found many times. The chain joins TRBV20-1 to TRBJ1-1; a possible D gene is TRBD1 (6 bases). CDR1 is DFQATT and CDR2 is SNEGSKA in the germline V gene (reference sequence). Trimming cost V 5 bases and J 2 bases, with 12 bases left between them. This CDR3 has 13 amino acids. CDR3: CSAPRTANTEAFF. In nucleotides, the CDR3 is TGCAGTGCTCCCAGGACAGCCAACACTGAAGCTTTCTTT.

The chain links TRBV10-3 to TRBJ2-7; tentatively, D is TRBD1 (6 bases). The CDR3 is made up of 14 amino acids. Germline-derived CDR1 and CDR2 are ENHRY and SYGVKD. The V gene lost 6 bases and the J gene lost 4 bases, with 16 bases spanning the gap. Here the CDR3 reads CAIRQPGHPYEQYF. The CDR3 DNA reads TGTGCCATCAGACAACCGGGACACCCATACGAGCAGTACTTC.

This clonotype came up many times. The rearrangement joins TRBV5-5 to TRBJ2-2; D is ambiguous. Per the germline V gene, CDR1 is SGHKS and CDR2 is YYEKEE (reference sequence). Trimming removed 1 base at V and 8 bases at J, with 6 bases between. There are 12 residues in the CDR3. The CDR3: CASSLSNGELFF. Here the CDR3 DNA reads TGTGCCAGCAGCTTGAGTAATGGGGAGCTGTTTTTT.

This clonotype was counted a single time. The genes are TRBV29-1 and TRBJ1-5, with D perhaps matching TRBD1 (5 bases). Germline assignment: CDR1 SQVTM and CDR2 ANQGSEA. The CDR3 spans 14 residues. Trimming removed 8 bases at V and 1 base at J, with 15 bases between. The DNA for the CDR3 is TGCAGCCCCGAGGGACCTTTGAGCAATCAGCCCCAGCATTTT. Translating gives CSPEGPLSNQPQHF.

This clonotype was recorded many times. The rearrangement joins TRBV29-1 to TRBJ2-2; 7 nucleotides match TRBD2. This CDR3 comprises 15 residues. Germline trimming cut 6 bases from V and 5 bases from J; bases unmatched to any gene: 12. In germline, CDR1 is SQVTM, CDR2 ANQGSEA. CDR3 in DNA: TGCAGCGTCCAACCCGGGGACTATCTTACCGGGGAGCTGTTTTTT. It yields the protein CSVQPGDYLTGELFF.

The chain employs TRBV29-1 and TRBJ2-5, with D unclear. Germline CDR1 SQVTM, CDR2 ANQGSEA. The V and J ends lost 7 bases and 3 bases respectively, with 12 bases between them. The CDR3 is made up of 12 amino acids. This CDR3 is CSATRQKETQYF. Here the CDR3 DNA reads TGCAGCGCAACTCGTCAAAAAGAGACCCAGTACTTC. The variable domain in full, with the rest retrieved from reference TRBV29-1 and TRBJ2-5, is SAVISQKPSRDICQRGTSLTIQCQVDSQVTMMFWYRQQPGQSLTLIATANQGSEATYESGFVIDKFPISRPNLTFSTLTVSNMSPEDSSIYLCSATRQKETQYFGPGTRLLVL.

The V and J genes are TRBV20-1 and TRBJ2-5; D is ambiguous. This CDR3 region has 10 residues. CDR1 is DFQATT, CDR2 SNEGSKA, per germline (reference sequence). Trimming took 5 bases from V and 5 from J, leaving 6 bases between them. CDR3 coding DNA: TGCAGTGCTTCCGGGGAGACCCAGTACTTC. Translated: CSASGETQYF.

This clonotype was counted many times. The V gene is TRBV2, the J gene TRBJ1-5; D perhaps matches TRBD1 (5 bases). From germline, CDR1 is SNHLY and CDR2 FYNNEI. The CDR3 extends over 13 amino acids. CDR3 nucleotide sequence: TGTGCTAGTCGCAGGGAAAGCAATCAGCCCCAGCATTTT. Amino acid sequence: CASRRESNQPQHF.

This clonotype was seen a few times. The CDR3 nucleotides are TGCAGTGCTAGAAGCGGGGGGGGATCAGATACGCAGTATTTT. Protein sequence: CSARSGGGSDTQYF. This chain joins TRBV20-1 and TRBJ2-3, with 10 nucleotides matching TRBD2. CDR1 is DFQATT, CDR2 SNEGSKA, per germline (reference sequence). The CDR3 is 14 amino acids. V trimming: 2 bases; J trimming: 4 bases; junction bases outside the gene matches: 3.

The chain recombines TRBV19 with TRBJ1-5; D may be TRBD1 (5 bases). V lost 6 bases to trimming and J lost 2 bases, with 14 bases between them. The CDR3 sequence is 15 residues long. Germline V CDR1 and CDR2: LNHDA, SQIVND (reference sequence). DNA for the CDR3: TGTGCCAGTAGCCGGGCGGCGGGGGGCAATCAGCCCCAGCATTTT. The encoded protein is CASSRAAGGNQPQHF.

Only one count was recorded for this clonotype. Being one base from a much bigger clone, this may be a read error. The V gene is TRBV29-1, the J gene TRBJ1-2; weak D call: TRBD1 (5 bases). Trimming shortened V by 7 bases and J by 3 bases, and 9 bases separated the two germline ends. This CDR3 is built from 11 residues. Germline V CDR1 and CDR2: SQVTM, ANQGSEA. The CDR3 nucleotides are TGCAGCGGGGGGTCTGACTATGGCTACACCTTC. It translates to CSGGSDYGYTF.

CDR3: CASDTDREQPQHF. Here the CDR3 DNA reads TGTGCTAGTGATACCGACAGGGAACAGCCCCAGCATTTT. The gene calls are TRBV12-5 and TRBJ1-5, with TRBD1 matching over 7 bases. Trimming at V came to 7 bases and at J to 7 bases, leaving 7 bases not matched to a gene. Germline assignment: CDR1 LGHNT and CDR2 FRNRAP. The CDR3 totals 13 residues.

This clonotype was observed at least ten times. The chain carries TRBV7-6 and TRBJ1-5; the D gene is possibly TRBD1 (5 bases). CDR1 is SGHVS, CDR2 FNYEAQ, per germline. CDR3 size: 13 residues. V lost 3 bases, J lost 4 bases, and 7 bases lay in between. DNA of the CDR3: TGTGCCAGCAGCTTCCAGGGTAATCAGCCCCAGCATTTT. Protein sequence: CASSFQGNQPQHF.

The sample holds a few counts of this clonotype. This chain joins TRBV7-9 and TRBJ2-2, with a weak D call TRBD2 (6 bases). V gave up 3 bases and J gave up 2 bases, with 13 bases separating them. Germline V gene sequence: CDR1 SEHNR, CDR2 FQNEAQ (reference sequence). The length of the CDR3 is 16 residues. The chain's CDR3 is CASSLIAATNTGELFF. In DNA, the CDR3 is TGTGCCAGCAGCTTGATAGCGGCTACAAACACCGGGGAGCTGTTTTTT.

In this sample, this clonotype turned up a few times. The V gene is TRBV6-2 or TRBV6-3, the J gene TRBJ1-1; possible D gene TRBD1, 5 bases. CDR1 and CDR2 from the germline V gene are MNHEY and SVGEGT. The CDR3 loop spans 14 amino acids. V was trimmed by 8 bases and J by 0 bases, leaving 13 bases between them. The CDR3 DNA sequence: TGTGCCAGCGGAGATGGACAAATGAACACTGAAGCTTTCTTT. This codes for CASGDGQMNTEAFF.

A word on this clonotype: Being one base from a much bigger clone, this may be a read error. It is likely a read error, because the conserved phenylalanine at the end of the CDR3 is missing. The rearrangement uses TRBV29-1 and TRBJ1-2, with D unclear. The CDR3 is made up of 13 amino acids. V gave up 5 bases and J gave up 4 bases, with 14 bases separating them. Germline V lookup: CDR1 SQVTM, CDR2 ANQGSEA. The CDR3: CSVPATDSYGYTS. The CDR3 nucleotides are TGCAGCGTTCCCGCGACGGACTCCTATGGCTACACCTCC.

This chain uses TRBV15 with TRBJ2-3; D call uncertain. The length of the CDR3 is 14 residues. The V end lost 0 bases, the J end lost 4 bases, and 8 bases lay between the germline ends. Germline lookup yields CDR1 LNHNV and CDR2 YYDKDF (reference sequence). For the CDR3, the DNA is TGTGCCACCAGCAGAGATAGGTCGGCAGATACGCAGTATTTT. Its protein is CATSRDRSADTQYF.

The chain joins TRBV7-9 to TRBJ1-1; weak D call: TRBD1 (6 bases). Trimming cost V 1 base and J 1 base, with 10 bases left between them. This CDR3 comprises 15 residues. The germline V gene encodes CDR1 SEHNR and CDR2 FQNEAQ (reference sequence). The CDR3 here is CASSLDRGGNTEAFF. CDR3 DNA sequence: TGTGCCAGCAGCTTAGACAGAGGGGGGAACACTGAAGCTTTCTTT.

This clonotype was seen only a few times. The J gene is TRBJ1-1, the V gene TRBV7-9, with D tentatively TRBD1 (5 bases). V lost 7 bases and J 1 base, leaving 16 bases between the germline ends. The CDR3 runs 15 residues. CDR1 and CDR2 from the germline V gene are SEHNR and FQNEAQ (reference sequence). In DNA form, the CDR3 reads TGTGCCAGCACCCTCGGGGGAGGAACGAACACTGAAGCTTTCTTT. Protein product: CASTLGGGTNTEAFF.